Sequencing of this T cell receptor (beta chain) was carried out in a study of early T cells in non-severe SARS-CoV-2 infection. On the study more broadly: Unpaired chains resulted from sequencing bulk RNA of unsorted whole blood.

Tagging with unique molecular identifiers was applied to individual cDNA molecules. TCRdb used MiXCR to reprocess the 5' RACE reads, holding one entry per CDR3 protein. Of 56,000 or so distinct CDR3 sequences in the sample, 10% are singletons; the top ten hold 6.5%. This clonotype has ten or more counts. Antigen: not known. Study findings and constraints: Comparison of clonotypes with VDJdb favored anti-spike CD8 responses while missing private and CD4 specificities.

The CDR3 spans 14 residues. The germline gives CDR1 MRHNA, CDR2 SNTAGT. V dropped 6 bases and J dropped 2; count of bases not matched to a gene: 4. Sequencing input: whole blood. The J gene is TRBJ2-4, the V gene TRBV6-4; 7 bases line up with TRBD2. This sequence originates from an adult who was a healthcare worker with PCR-confirmed SARS-CoV-2 infection or an uninfected control (not recorded which). The CDR3 is CASSPTSSKNIQYF. The CDR3 nucleotides read TGTGCCAGCAGCCCGACTAGCTCCAAAAACATTCAGTACTTC.